The rows below give T cell receptor beta chains drawn from one sample of a study of glioma-infiltrating T cells after dendritic cell vaccination. Assay used: immunoSEQ multiplex PCR; TCRdb lists only in-frame clones, some missing. The data contain roughly 60,000 clones, 85% of them singletons. Sequences were derived from blood, sampled after dendritic cell vaccination. The source is a human donor with glioblastoma. Both conserved end residues are part of each CDR3. Each record gives: CDR3 DNA, CDR3 protein, clone size, D gene, V gene, J gene. D genes are given only for firm matches. Clone sizes are given selectively: once, few, many, or a class where the clone is expanded.

DNA: TGTGCCAGCAGCGAGAAGGCGACAGGGGGTTCCTATAATTCACCCCTCCACTTT
CDR3: CASSEKATGGSYNSPLHF
size: NA
D: TRBD1
V: TRBV9
J: TRBJ1-6

DNA: TGTGCCAGCAGTGGGACAGTTCAGCCCCAGCATTTT
CDR3: CASSGTVQPQHF
size: NA
D: TRBD1
V: TRBV6-5
J: TRBJ1-5

DNA: TGTGCTAGCAGCTTGGGCCACCAGGAGACCCAGTACTTC
CDR3: CASSLGHQETQYF
size: NA
D: NA
V: TRBV7-7
J: TRBJ2-5

DNA: TGTGCCAGCAGCTTCTCACCCGGGGGGGCCACAGATACGCAGTATTTT
CDR3: CASSFSPGGATDTQYF
size: NA
D: TRBD2
V: TRBV7-9
J: TRBJ2-3

DNA: TGCGCCAGCAGCCAAGAATCGGCGAACGGGGGAAGAGATACGCAGTATTTT
CDR3: CASSQESANGGRDTQYF
size: NA
D: NA
V: TRBV4-1
J: TRBJ2-3

DNA: TGTGCCATCAGGAAAACTAGCGGGGGGTCCGACGAGCAGTACTTC
CDR3: CAIRKTSGGSDEQYF
size: NA
D: TRBD2
V: TRBV10-3
J: TRBJ2-7

DNA: TGCGCCAGCAGCCAGCTGACTAGCGGGGGGTGGGAGACCCAGTACTTC
CDR3: CASSQLTSGGWETQYF
size: NA
D: TRBD2
V: TRBV4-1
J: TRBJ2-5

DNA: TGTGCCTGCCCCCGGACAGGGGGTAATTACAATGAGCAGTTCTTC
CDR3: CACPRTGGNYNEQFF
size: NA
D: TRBD1
V: TRBV30
J: TRBJ2-1

DNA: TGTGCCAGCAGTGGGCTTACAGGGGGATCCTACGAGCAGTACTTC
CDR3: CASSGLTGGSYEQYF
size: NA
D: TRBD1
V: TRBV2
J: TRBJ2-7

DNA: TGTGCCAGCTGGAAGGAGGGTCAGCCCCAGCATTTT
CDR3: CASWKEGQPQHF
size: NA
D: NA
V: TRBV6-6
J: TRBJ1-5

DNA: TGTGCCAGCAGCCACTTCGGGGGGGGCGAAAACATTCAGTACTTC
CDR3: CASSHFGGGENIQYF
size: NA
D: TRBD2
V: TRBV2
J: TRBJ2-4

DNA: TGTGCCAGCAGCTTAATGGGGACAGGGGGTCTTGCTTTCTTT
CDR3: CASSLMGTGGLAFF
size: NA
D: TRBD1
V: TRBV7-3
J: TRBJ1-1

DNA: TGTGCCAGCAGCCAAGAAGAGTATAGCAATCAGCCCCAGCATTTT
CDR3: CASSQEEYSNQPQHF
size: NA
D: NA
V: TRBV4-2
J: TRBJ1-5

DNA: TGTGCCAGCAATCTAATTGACAGGGACTATGGCTACACCTTC
CDR3: CASNLIDRDYGYTF
size: NA
D: TRBD1
V: TRBV6-6
J: TRBJ1-2

DNA: TGTGCCAGCAGCTCGGGACTAGCGGGGGAGACCCAGTACTTC
CDR3: CASSSGLAGETQYF
size: once
D: TRBD2
V: TRBV13
J: TRBJ2-5

DNA: TGCGCCAGCAGCCAAGAGGGACAGGGGGCGCGGTATGGCTACACCTTC
CDR3: CASSQEGQGARYGYTF
size: NA
D: TRBD1
V: TRBV4-3
J: TRBJ1-2

DNA: TGTGCCAGCAGCGGAGATCAGACCACGGCCGGGACAGACAATTCACCCCTCCACTTT
CDR3: CASSGDQTTAGTDNSPLHF
size: NA
D: TRBD1
V: TRBV5-6
J: TRBJ1-6

DNA: TGCGCCAGCAGCCAAGAGTGGGACAGGGGGCGGGTTGAGACCCAGTACTTC
CDR3: CASSQEWDRGRVETQYF
size: NA
D: TRBD1
V: TRBV4-1
J: TRBJ2-5

DNA: TGTGCCAGCAGTTTAGGGCCCCCCGGGACAGTCGTTGGCTACACCTTC
CDR3: CASSLGPPGTVVGYTF
size: NA
D: TRBD1
V: TRBV27
J: TRBJ1-2

DNA: TGTGCCAGCAGAGGAGGGGGGGGCAATCAGCCCCAGCATTTT
CDR3: CASRGGGGNQPQHF
size: once
D: NA
V: TRBV7-9
J: TRBJ1-5

DNA: TGTGCCAGCAGCCCGAGCGCGGAGTCGGGAGAGACCCAGTACTTC
CDR3: CASSPSAESGETQYF
size: NA
D: NA
V: TRBV13
J: TRBJ2-5

DNA: TGTGCCAGCAGCCTCTTAGCGGCCGGACCGAACACTGAAGCTTTCTTT
CDR3: CASSLLAAGPNTEAFF
size: NA
D: NA
V: TRBV11-1
J: TRBJ1-1

DNA: TGTGCCAGTAGCCCCAGACAGGGGATAGAGACCCAGTACTTC
CDR3: CASSPRQGIETQYF
size: NA
D: TRBD1
V: TRBV19
J: TRBJ2-5

DNA: TGTGCCAGCAGTAGGGGGGGAAGGCTTTTCTATAATTCACCCCTCCACTTT
CDR3: CASSRGGRLFYNSPLHF
size: NA
D: NA
V: TRBV6-7
J: TRBJ1-6

DNA: TGCAGCGTGCGGAAGCGGGGGGCCTGGGGCACAGATACGCAGTATTTT
CDR3: CSVRKRGAWGTDTQYF
size: NA
D: TRBD2
V: TRBV29-1
J: TRBJ2-3

DNA: TGTGCCAGCAGCTTAGGGGTGGGGGGGAATAGCAATCAGCCCCAGCATTTT
CDR3: CASSLGVGGNSNQPQHF
size: NA
D: NA
V: TRBV13
J: TRBJ1-5

DNA: TGTGCCAGCTCACCACCGGGGACAGGACGTTATGGCTACACCTTC
CDR3: CASSPPGTGRYGYTF
size: NA
D: TRBD1
V: TRBV18
J: TRBJ1-2